This T cell receptor (beta chain) is drawn from a study of T cells in Graves' hyperthyroidism and ophthalmopathy. Germline lookup yields CDR1 MNHNS and CDR2 SASEGT. The CDR3 contains 15 residues. The V end was cut by 7 bases, the J end by 2 bases, with 15 bases between. What was amplified from RNA transcripts were TCR beta CDR3 regions. When the TCR CDR3 underwent first-round RT-PCR, the HTBI primer set was used. TCRdb redid the calling of the multiplex PCR reads with MiXCR, one entry per CDR3 protein. The profile shows around 450,000 distinct CDR3 sequences, roughly 14% of them singletons. The diagnostic basis comprised clinical symptoms, serum thyroxine and TRAb, thyroid ultrasound and orbital computed tomography. This clonotype was detected many times.

The sequencing sample was made of blood. The chain combines TRBV6-1 with TRBJ1-3; no clear D. The receptor comes from a woman aged 18-30 years with Graves' hyperthyroidism. The CDR3 loop is CASIKEEAAGNTIYF. For the CDR3, the DNA is TGTGCCAGCATAAAGGAGGAGGCGGCTGGAAACACCATATATTTT.